One and the same sample provided the 18 T cell receptor beta chains below, sequenced in a study of spatial heterogeneity in lung cancer. TCRdb re-called the 5' RACE reads with MiXCR, one entry per CDR3 protein. The sample yields some 38,000 distinct CDR3 sequences, 3% to 3.5% seen once. Time point of the sample: sample taken at primary tumor resection. The sequencing used normal lung tissue next to the tumor, collected at surgery. Every receptor here comes from a male donor with early-stage non-small cell lung cancer.

CDR3 sequence reads: CASSLPGLAEEQFF. The CDR3 DNA is TGTGCCAGCAGCCTACCGGGACTAGCCGAAGAGCAGTTCTTC. The V gene is TRBV6-5, the J gene TRBJ2-1; TRBD2 matches 9 bases. After removal of 6 bases from V and 10 bases from J, the junction contained 10 bases not matched to a gene. Germline CDR1 reads MNHEY; CDR2 reads SVGAGI. This CDR3 contains 14 residues.

The chain's CDR3 is CASSKAGANVLTF. CDR3 DNA: TGCGCCAGCAGCAAGGCCGGGGCCAACGTCCTGACTTTC. This chain joins TRBV5-1 and TRBJ2-6, with unresolved D. The CDR3 runs to 13 residues. Deletions cut 4 bases from V and 4 bases from J, with 6 bases between. Germline assignment: CDR1 SGHRS and CDR2 YFSETQ.

The chain couples TRBV3-1 to TRBJ1-2, with no clear D. The CDR3 runs 13 residues. Trimming took off 1 base at V and 5 bases at J, with 8 bases between the two ends. Germline values: CDR1 LGHDT, CDR2 YNNKEL (reference sequence). CDR3 sequence reads: CASSQARAYGYTF. The CDR3, as DNA: TGTGCCAGCAGCCAAGCCAGAGCTTATGGCTACACCTTC.

Only a few counts were recorded for this clonotype. This chain joins TRBV27 and TRBJ1-1, with D tentatively TRBD1 (6 bases). The CDR3 sequence is 15 residues long. CDR1 is MNHEY, CDR2 SMNVEV, per germline (reference sequence). The V gene lost 5 bases and the J gene lost 5 bases, with 18 bases spanning the gap. Written as DNA, the CDR3 is TGTGCCAGCAGTCTGATCGGGACACCGCTAACTGAAGCTTTCTTT. Translating it yields CASSLIGTPLTEAFF.

To note about this clonotype: Possible read error: a much larger clone is one base away. J is TRBJ2-7 and V is TRBV6-1; no clear D gene. CDR3 length equals 14 residues. In germline, CDR1 is MNHNS, CDR2 SASEGT. CDR3 in DNA: TGTGGCAGCAGTGTAACAGCCGCACCCTACGAGCAGTACTTC. Its protein product is CGSSVTAAPYEQYF.

This clonotype was picked up many times. This rearrangement joins TRBV7-8 to TRBJ1-5; D is unclear. The CDR3 loop spans 17 amino acids. Germline V gene lookup returns CDR1 SGHVS and CDR2 FQNEAQ. V was shortened by 1 base and J by 4 bases, with 17 bases between the two germline ends. The CDR3 loop reads CASSLGTSGWQNQPQHF. CDR3 nucleotides: TGTGCCAGCAGCTTAGGGACGAGTGGGTGGCAGAATCAGCCCCAGCATTTT.

This clonotype has ten or more counts. This chain links TRBV12-3 or TRBV12-4 with TRBJ1-5, with D possibly TRBD1 on 6 matching bases. V was pared by 7 bases and J by 2 bases, with 12 bases between. This CDR3 region has 14 residues. The CDR3 nucleotides read TGTGCCAGCACAGCAGGGGTCGGCAATCAGCCCCAGCATTTT. It is translated as CASTAGVGNQPQHF.

This clonotype came up many times. The chain has TRBV9 and TRBJ1-3; D ambiguous. Germline V CDR1 and CDR2: SGDLS, YYNGEE. V lost 0 bases, J lost 3 bases, and 7 bases lay in between. CDR3 size: 14 residues. CDR3 nucleotides: TGTGCCAGCAGCGTAGAGACACATGGAAACACCATATATTTT. It encodes CASSVETHGNTIYF.

This clonotype was detected many times. DNA for the CDR3: TGCAGTGTCAGCCGGGACAGGGATGGAAAACTGTTTTTT. This sequence encodes CSVSRDRDGKLFF. The chain links TRBV20-1 to TRBJ1-4, with TRBD1 matching 9 bases. The CDR3 is 13 amino acids. Trimming took 7 bases from V and 10 from J; bases not matched to a gene: 10. The germline CDR1 and CDR2 sequences are DFQATT and SNEGSKA (reference sequence).

This clonotype was counted at least ten times. This rearrangement joins TRBV12-3 or TRBV12-4 to TRBJ1-4; no clear D gene. Trimming cost V 6 bases and J 0 bases, with 11 bases left between them. CDR3 length: 15 residues. CDR3 residues: CASSIVLATNEKLFF. The CDR3 nucleotides read TGTGCCAGCAGCATCGTTCTCGCAACTAATGAAAAACTGTTTTTT.

The sample holds many counts of this clonotype. The V call is TRBV7-9, the J call TRBJ1-1, with no clear D. The length of the CDR3 is 12 residues. V lost 1 base, J lost 0 bases, and 0 bases lay in between. Germline CDR1 SEHNR, CDR2 FQNEAQ (reference sequence). The CDR3 DNA reads as TGTGCCAGCAGCTTAGTGAACACTGAAGCTTTCTTT. It translates to CASSLVNTEAFF.

This clonotype was found many times. This chain connects TRBV5-1 to TRBJ2-3; 8 nucleotides line up with TRBD1. Germline values: CDR1 SGHRS, CDR2 YFSETQ. With 4 bases clipped from V and 4 bases from J, the junction kept 11 bases outside the gene matches. There are 16 residues in the CDR3. The CDR3 DNA sequence: TGCGCCAGCAGCCCGACAGGGGCCGTCTACGCAGATACGCAGTATTTT. It codes for CASSPTGAVYADTQYF.

This clonotype was recorded many times. The genes are TRBV29-1 and TRBJ2-5, with D unresolved. CDR3 length: 14 residues. The V and J ends lost 0 bases and 1 base respectively, with 9 bases between them. Germline V gene data show CDR1 as SQVTM and CDR2 as ANQGSEA. The CDR3 DNA follows: TGCAGCGTTGAAGAAGTAGGGTTCCAAGAGACCCAGTACTTC. Protein product: CSVEEVGFQETQYF.

This clonotype was seen at least ten times. The chain has TRBV6-1 and TRBJ1-1; D is unresolved. V was clipped by 4 bases and J by 1 base, with 10 bases between them. CDR3 length equals 14 residues. Per the germline V gene, CDR1 is MNHNS and CDR2 is SASEGT. The CDR3, as DNA: TGTGCCAGCAGTGCCTACCAGTCGAACACTGAAGCTTTCTTT. Protein: CASSAYQSNTEAFF.

This clonotype was observed many times. V gene TRBV20-1 combines with J gene TRBJ2-1; D is possibly TRBD2 (6 bases). The V end was cut by 2 bases, the J end by 6 bases, with 14 bases between. CDR3 length equals 14 residues. CDR1 DFQATT and CDR2 SNEGSKA come from the germline V gene (reference sequence). CDR3 coding DNA: TGCAGTGCTAGAATTCAACTAGCCGTCAATGAGCAGTTCTTC. Protein product: CSARIQLAVNEQFF.

This clonotype was observed at least ten times. The chain joins TRBV7-2 to TRBJ1-5; no clear D gene. The CDR3 spans 14 residues. The V gene's germline CDR1 is SGHTA and CDR2 FQGNSA. Deletions cut 3 bases from V and 0 bases from J, with 6 bases between. CDR3 in amino acids: CASSFTLSNQPQHF. The CDR3 nucleotides read TGTGCCAGCAGCTTCACCCTTAGCAATCAGCCCCAGCATTTT.

This clonotype has at least ten counts. This sequence joins TRBV6-5 and TRBJ1-1; D possibly corresponds to TRBD1 (5 bases). This CDR3 is 14 amino acids long. Germline lookup yields CDR1 MNHEY and CDR2 SVGAGI. V lost 2 bases to trimming and J lost 1 base, with 8 bases between them. This CDR3 reads CASSYEGWNTEAFF. CDR3 DNA sequence: TGTGCCAGCAGTTACGAGGGGTGGAACACTGAAGCTTTCTTT.

This clonotype showed up many times. The J gene is TRBJ2-3, the V gene TRBV20-1, with 11 bases aligning to TRBD2. V was clipped by 3 bases and J by 4 bases; unmatched bases: 6. Looked up from germline, CDR1 is DFQATT and CDR2 is SNEGSKA (reference sequence). CDR3 length equals 15 residues. CDR3 DNA: TGCAGTGCTAGGACGACTAGCGGGATATCAGATACGCAGTATTTT. Encoded protein: CSARTTSGISDTQYF.